The rows below give T cell receptor beta chains drawn from one sample of a study of tumor and adjacent non-tumor tissue in lung cancer. One entry per CDR3 protein results from TCRdb running MiXCR on the multiplex PCR reads. The sample holds about 110,000 distinct CDR3 sequences, under 65% seen once. The sequencing sample was made of distant non-tumor lung tissue. These receptors were collected from a man aged 55 to 70 with non-small cell lung cancer. Both conserved end residues are part of each CDR3. The D gene is left open where the match is weak. Rows may omit the clone size; those that give it use once, few, many or a size class.

length	size	D	V	J	DNA	CDR3
13	once	-	TRBV5-4	TRBJ2-3	TGTGCCAGCAGCTTGCCGGGCACAGATATGAAGTATTTT	CASSLPGTDMKYF
15	-	-	TRBV4-1	TRBJ2-5	TGCGCCAGCAGCCAAGAAGGGAGGCACCAAGATACCCAGTACTTC	CASSQEGRHQDTQYF
16	-	TRBD1	TRBV5-1	TRBJ1-2	TGCGCCAGCAGCTTTTCCGGACAGGGGAAGGACTATGGCTACACCTTC	CASSFSGQGKDYGYTF
15	-	TRBD2	TRBV5-1	TRBJ2-1	TGCGCCAACAGCTTGGAGAGCGGGAGTTACAATGATCAGTTCTTC	CANSLESGSYNDQFF
15	-	-	TRBV4-1	TRBJ1-2	TGCGCCAGCAGCCAAAGAACCCACGTAGGGTATGGCTACACCTTC	CASSQRTHVGYGYTF
14	-	TRBD1	TRBV12-3/TRBV12-4	TRBJ2-1	TGTGCCAGTAAAAATACACAGGGGGGCAATGAGCTGTTCTTC	CASKNTQGGNELFF
16	-	TRBD2	TRBV5-7	TRBJ2-6	TGTGCTAGCGGGCCGGGACGGTGCTCTGGGGCCAACGTCCAGACTTTC	CASGPGRCSGANVQTF
12	-	-	TRBV30	TRBJ2-5	TGTGCCTGGAGTGTAAAGGTGGAGACCCAGTACTTC	CAWSVKVETQYF
15	-	-	TRBV10-2	TRBJ2-3	TGCGTCAGCATCCAAGGAGGAGGGGTTGGGGATACGCAGTATTTT	CVSIQGGGVGDTQYF
15	-	-	TRBV11-2	TRBJ2-2	TGTGCCAGCAGCACTATGGCCACCTCCGTAGAGGAGCTGTTTTTT	CASSTMATSVEELFF
14	once	-	TRBV5-5	TRBJ2-3	TGTGCCACCAACTTGGATGGGCGCACATATACGCAGTATTTT	CATNLDGRTYTQYF
14	-	-	TRBV4-3	TRBJ1-5	TGCGCCAGCAGCCAAGGGACAGCTGGTCAGCTCCAGCATTTT	CASSQGTAGQLQHF
13	-	-	TRBV29-1	TRBJ1-4	TGCAGCGTTGAAGACGGGACTAATGAAAAACTGTTTTTT	CSVEDGTNEKLFF
16	-	-	TRBV28	TRBJ2-6	TGTGCCAGTTTTTCCCAAGGGGGGCTTGGGACCGACGTCCTGACTTTC	CASFSQGGLGTDVLTF
14	-	-	TRBV6-6	TRBJ2-2	TGTGCCAGCAGTCACAGCACGAACACCGGGGAGCTGTTTTTT	CASSHSTNTGELFF
14	many	-	TRBV10-2	TRBJ1-1	TGCGCCAGCAGGTCCGGGACGGGAAACACTGAAGCTTTCTTT	CASRSGTGNTEAFF
15	many	TRBD1	TRBV5-6	TRBJ2-5	TGTGCCAGCAGCACCACAGGGGTTATGTCGAAGACCCAGTACTTC	CASSTTGVMSKTQYF
15	-	TRBD1	TRBV12-3/TRBV12-4	TRBJ1-2	TGTGCCAACAGTTTTGGACAGGTTAAGCCCTATGGCTACACTTTC	CANSFGQVKPYGYTF